The source of this T cell receptor beta chain is a study of T cell repertoires in cytomegalovirus infection. Study summary: HLA-C-restricted CMV epitopes, recently identified, and well-studied HLA-B-restricted ones were used by the study. Matching HLA type, along with CMV infection, was indicated by public TCR beta signatures. The study, taken as a whole, reports: Clonotypes of TCR beta that were HLA-C-restricted and CMV-specific dominated the ex vivo response.

TCRdb re-called the reads through MiXCR, storing one row per CDR3 protein. This sample has about a million distinct CDR3 sequences; around 30% occur once, and the top ten carry 11% to 15%. Germline lookup yields CDR1 SGHVS and CDR2 FNYEAQ. V was shortened by 5 bases and J by 6 bases, with 8 bases between the two germline ends. This CDR3 comprises 11 residues. Notes on this clonotype: Its antigen remains unidentified.

The chain couples TRBV7-6 to TRBJ2-7; D unresolved. The sequencing used cultured CD8+ T cells from PBMCs, collected from culture after CMV antigen stimulation. This TCR derives from a human donor in good health (CMV status not recorded). Some clones in this sample may be carry-over from other donors' samples. The CDR3 region has the DNA TGTGCCAGCAGCGGGGATCTCGAGCAGTACTTC. Protein sequence: CASSGDLEQYF.